This T cell receptor beta chain was identified in a study of blood T cell repertoires in COVID-19. Study-level information: Researchers got acute and convalescent COVID-19 samples from the United States, Italy and Spain. T cells, B-cell-depleted T cells, or PBMCs provided the cDNA or gDNA that served as material.

Germline V gene sequence: CDR1 SGHTA, CDR2 FQGTGA. The CDR3 runs to 13 residues. Unmatched junction bases numbered 5, after V lost 5 bases and J lost 7 bases. Assay used: immunoSEQ multiplex PCR; TCRdb lists only in-frame clones, some missing. The sample yields some 260,000 clones, 88% seen once. Input material: peripheral blood. The sequence was obtained from a woman in her seventies with COVID-19, enrolled during active disease. The V and J genes are TRBV7-3 and TRBJ2-1; 7 nucleotides line up with TRBD1. As DNA, the CDR3 is TGTGCCAGCAGCCGCGACAGGGATAATGAGCAGTTCTTC. This sequence encodes CASSRDRDNEQFF. The whole variable domain, filled in from reference TRBV7-3 and TRBJ2-1, reads GAGVSQTPSNKVTEKGKYVELRCDPISGHTALYWYRQSLGQGPEFLIYFQGTGAADDSGLPNDRFFAVRPEGSVSTLKIQRTERGDSAVYLCASSRDRDNEQFFGPGTRLTVL.